The clone carrying this T cell receptor beta chain has just a few counts. The antigen is not known. The data were taken from a study of CD8+ T cells in alopecia areata. Study-level points and caveats: Scalp lesions, especially in alopecia totalis/universalis, had higher clonality than normal scalp.

Extraction and reverse transcription of RNA yielded cDNA as the sequencing template. Sequenced by immunoSEQ multiplex PCR; TCRdb stores in-frame clones only, minus some. Of roughly 150,000 clones listed, around 50% are singletons. As part of sample collection, lesional scalp punch biopsies and peripheral blood were taken from alopecia areata patients. Looked up from germline, CDR1 is SNHLY and CDR2 is FYNNEI. The V gene end was trimmed by 7 bases and the J gene end by 0 bases; junction bases not matched to a gene: 4. The CDR3 extends over 14 amino acids. This clonotype originated in a human donor with alopecia areata. The V and J genes are TRBV2 and TRBJ2-3; TRBD1 aligns across 7 bases. The sample consisted of CD4+ T cells sorted from blood, taken at week 0. Written as DNA, the CDR3 is TGTGCCAGCAATAGACAGGGTAGCACAGATACGCAGTATTTT. It is translated as CASNRQGSTDTQYF. The full variable domain, its missing parts supplied by reference TRBV2 and TRBJ2-3, is EPEVTQTPSHQVTQMGQEVILRCVPISNHLYFYWYRQILGQKVEFLVSFYNNEISEKSEIFDDQFSVERPDGSNFTLKIRSTKLEDSAMYFCASNRQGSTDTQYFGPGTRLTVL.